The present T cell receptor (beta chain) was sequenced within a study of blood T cells in healthy people across ages. Every participating donor contributed around 9.5 milliliters of peripheral blood through a draw. Together with a sample-barcoded 5' primer, a J-beta primer mix was included in a second PCR lasting roughly 7 to 11 cycles. TCRdb fed the 5' RACE reads into MiXCR, producing one record per CDR3 protein. In the table there are fewer than 900,000 distinct CDR3 sequences, about 40% of which are singletons. The CDR3 runs to 14 residues. CDR1 is MNHEY and CDR2 is SVGAGI in the germline V gene. Trimming removed 5 bases at V and 2 bases at J, with 12 bases between.

This receptor was taken from a woman in her sixties in good health. The genes are TRBV6-5 and TRBJ1-1; D ambiguous. Sequences were obtained from blood. Written as DNA, the CDR3 is TGTGCCAGCAGTACCCACGGGGAAAACACTGAAGCTTTCTTT. The encoded protein is CASSTHGENTEAFF.